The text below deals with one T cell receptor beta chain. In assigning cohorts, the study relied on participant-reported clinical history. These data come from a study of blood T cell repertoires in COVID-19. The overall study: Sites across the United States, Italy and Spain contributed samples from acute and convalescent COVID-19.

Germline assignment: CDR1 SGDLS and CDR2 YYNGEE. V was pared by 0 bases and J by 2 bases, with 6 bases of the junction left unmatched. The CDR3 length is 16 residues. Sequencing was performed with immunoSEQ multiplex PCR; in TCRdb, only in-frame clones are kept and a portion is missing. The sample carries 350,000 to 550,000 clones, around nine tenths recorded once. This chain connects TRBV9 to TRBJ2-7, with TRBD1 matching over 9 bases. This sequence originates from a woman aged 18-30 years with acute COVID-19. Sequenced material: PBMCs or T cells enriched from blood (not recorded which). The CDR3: CASSVDLGQGTYEQYF. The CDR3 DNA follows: TGTGCCAGCAGCGTAGATCTGGGACAGGGAACCTACGAGCAGTACTTC. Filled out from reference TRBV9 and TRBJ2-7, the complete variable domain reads DSGVTQTPKHLITATGQRVTLRCSPRSGDLSVYWYQQSLDQGLQFLIQYYNGEERAKGNILERFSAQQFPDLHSELNLSSLELGDSALYFCASSVDLGQGTYEQYFGPGTRLTVT.